The sequence of this T cell receptor beta chain was determined in a study of regulatory T cells in long-lasting Graves disease. This clonotype has a count of ten or more. Construction of the TCR beta libraries employed iRepertoire HTBI primers in conjunction with Arm-PCR of CDR3 regions. Study processing details: Across samples, 55 to 75 TRBV and some 13 TRBJ segments were found. MiXCR was run by TCRdb on the multiplex PCR reads, yielding one entry per CDR3 protein. Clone size and V and J calls follow TCRdb, not the original study. The data contain about 500,000 distinct CDR3 sequences, 9.5% to 15% of them singletons. The ends were cut back, 7 bases at V and 5 bases at J, with 12 bases in the middle. The CDR3 is 13 amino acids. Germline CDR1 KGHSH, CDR2 LQKENI. Stated time point: newly diagnosed GD, antithyroid drugs for less than 3 months. RNA from PBMCs was the source of the TCR library. The same data also went into a second study, on T cells in Graves' hyperthyroidism and ophthalmopathy. As reported in that work: Pregnant or lactating patients were excluded, as were those with uncontrolled infection or other autoimmune disease.

The specimen was peripheral blood mononuclear cells (PBMCs), collected at new diagnosis, from a patient treated with antithyroid drugs. This sequence joins TRBV18 and TRBJ2-4; D tentatively fits TRBD1 or TRBD2 (5 bases each). This clonotype was sampled from a woman aged 30 to 39 with Graves disease. CDR3 in amino acids: CASWDGIQNIQYF. The CDR3 DNA follows: TGTGCCAGCTGGGACGGAATACAAAACATTCAGTACTTC.